This T cell receptor beta chain is from a study of T cell repertoires in cytomegalovirus infection (dated by TCRdb to the late 2010s). The study in broad terms: Peptide stimulations targeted recently identified HLA-C-restricted CMV epitopes, whose presentation resists viral immunomodulation, together with well-studied HLA-B-restricted epitopes. The HLA type of each donor mattered for the analysis, because public TCR beta signatures pointed to carriage of CMV infection along with the matching HLA type.

Comments on this clonotype: Its specific antigen is unknown. No base quality values were provided; no much bigger clone lies one nucleotide off.

Ends trimmed: V by 10 bases, J by 5 bases; bases unmatched to a gene: 10. The germline V gene sets CDR1 to SGHTA and CDR2 to FQGNSA. The CDR3 starts with the cysteine, ends with the phenylalanine, and has 14 residues. CDR3 DNA only is kept here, 42 bases in frame from base 1. Broader findings and caveats from the paper: The ex vivo response was dominated by HLA-C-restricted CMV-specific TCR beta clonotypes, which also provided the single most frequent clonotype in two of eight donors. Cumulative frequency of public TCR beta family members discriminated carriers of CMV infection plus the relevant HLA type in this cohort and an independent roughly 350-donor cohort.

The treatment or condition label, read with the paper, signifies: in vitro stimulation with specific CMV peptide epitopes to enrich CMV-specific T cells. TCRdb names Illumina HiSeq 1500 as the instrument used. Clones were called with MiXCR by TCRdb after fastp trimmed the public reads at Q25, and only in-frame beta chains were retained. Rows are combined by CDR3 protein, so each entry shows the most common genes and DNA. The sample profile shows around 360,000 distinct CDR3 sequences; about 32% of them were found once. In total, the top ten clones hold about 13% of the sample. Sequencing used cultured PBMCs, obtained from culture after CMV antigen stimulation. The sequence is built from TRBV7-2 and TRBJ2-1, and TRBD2 aligns with 8 junction nucleotides. This clonotype was obtained from a human donor in good health (CMV status not recorded). Some clones in this sample may be carry-over from other donors' samples. In nucleotide form, the sequence is TGTGCCACCAGGAGTAGCGGGAACAACAATGAGCAGTTCTTC. This sequence encodes CATRSSGNNNEQFF. Here the CDR3 is joined to the reference TRBV7-2 and TRBJ2-1 genes, and the full variable domain is: GAGVSQSPSNKVTEKGKDVELRCDPISGHTALYWYRQSLGQGLEFLIYFQGNSAPDKSGLPSDRFSAERTGGSVSTLTIQRTQQEDSAVYLCATRSSGNNNEQFFGPGTRLTVL.